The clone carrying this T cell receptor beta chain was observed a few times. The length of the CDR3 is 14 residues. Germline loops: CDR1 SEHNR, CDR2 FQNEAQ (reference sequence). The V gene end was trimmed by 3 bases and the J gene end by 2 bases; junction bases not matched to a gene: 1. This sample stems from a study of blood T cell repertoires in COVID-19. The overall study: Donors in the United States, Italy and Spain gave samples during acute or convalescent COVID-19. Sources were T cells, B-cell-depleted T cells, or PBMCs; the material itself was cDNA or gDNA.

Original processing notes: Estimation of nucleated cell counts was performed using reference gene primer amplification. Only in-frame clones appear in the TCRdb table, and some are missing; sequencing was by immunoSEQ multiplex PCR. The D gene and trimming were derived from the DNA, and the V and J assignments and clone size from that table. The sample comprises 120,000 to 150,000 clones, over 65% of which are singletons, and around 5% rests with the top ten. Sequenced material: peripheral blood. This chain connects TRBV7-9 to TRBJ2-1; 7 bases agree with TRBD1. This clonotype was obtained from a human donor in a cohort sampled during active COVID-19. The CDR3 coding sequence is TGTGCCAGCAGCTTCCAGGGGGCCTACAATGAGCAGTTCTTC. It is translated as CASSFQGAYNEQFF.